This TCR beta chain appears in the sequencing data of a study of blood T cell repertoires in COVID-19 (TCRdb year 2020). Looking at the study overall: Collaborator samples came from the United States, Italy and Spain and covered acute and convalescent phases of COVID-19. The prospective study material was composed of cDNA or gDNA derived from T cells, B-cell-depleted T cells, or PBMCs. Subjects who had been exposed to COVID-19, were actively infected with it, or had recovered from it provided the deeply sampled blood TCRbeta repertoires that made up the dataset. A freely available public database, intended as a resource for researchers studying the immune response to SARS-CoV-2, is where the repertoires were released. The samples were drawn from the first 160 participants of the ongoing ImmuneRACE study and from some 1,300 subjects provided by 6 global collaborators. A de-identified subject ID, COVID-19 status, age in years and sex were almost always included in the sample metadata. Where HLA class I and class II types were available, the types were taken from metadata supplied by the sample provider, not from assay-based typing. Results and caveats for the whole study, not just this receptor: The quantity of clinical and demographic metadata differed by source and by participant and was supplied without curation.

TCRbeta CDR3 regions were amplified from genomic DNA by means of the immunoSEQ Assay, a bias-controlled multiplex PCR. As for how the authors treated the data: Nucleated cell counts per sample were estimated from amplification of reference gene primers within the assay. To quantify the absolute abundance of each unique TCRbeta CDR3 rearrangement, sequence reads were collapsed and filtered. Productive Simpson clonality was computed per sample as the square root of Simpson's diversity index over productive rearrangements. Entries here come from immuneACCESS through TCRdb and include only in-frame sequences with V and J called. Some clones fail to appear in such tables; in the studies checked, an unresolved V gene covers under half of the shortfall, and the cause of the remainder is unknown. Clone size and the V and J calls come from that table; the DNA yielded D and trimming. The sample table records around 150,000 clones; 70% to 80% of these occur just once. Roughly 9.8% of the sample is in the top ten clones.

About this clone: No antigen is known for it. No base-level quality is on record; no much larger clone is a single base apart.

From cysteine to phenylalanine, the CDR3 is 13 amino acids long. Only CDR3 DNA remains: 39 bases, in frame from the first base. Here V drops 7 bases and J drops 6 bases, and the junction holds 4 bases not matched to any gene. For CDR1 and CDR2, the germline V gene lists MNHEY and SVGAGI. Samples from volunteer blood donors who had recovered from COVID-19 were contributed by a second Seattle source. Collaborating institutions collected whole blood in K2EDTA tubes following their own protocols. Collaborator samples were shipped for TCRbeta analysis as frozen whole blood, isolated PBMCs, or DNA extracted from either sample type.

The TCR comes from a man between 60 and 70 years old who had recovered from COVID-19. The rearranged segments are TRBV6-5 and TRBJ2-3, with 10 middle bases fitting TRBD1. Sequencing input: peripheral blood. The CDR3 protein: CASTDRGGDTQYF. The nucleotide sequence is TGTGCCAGCACGGACAGGGGGGGGGATACGCAGTATTTT.